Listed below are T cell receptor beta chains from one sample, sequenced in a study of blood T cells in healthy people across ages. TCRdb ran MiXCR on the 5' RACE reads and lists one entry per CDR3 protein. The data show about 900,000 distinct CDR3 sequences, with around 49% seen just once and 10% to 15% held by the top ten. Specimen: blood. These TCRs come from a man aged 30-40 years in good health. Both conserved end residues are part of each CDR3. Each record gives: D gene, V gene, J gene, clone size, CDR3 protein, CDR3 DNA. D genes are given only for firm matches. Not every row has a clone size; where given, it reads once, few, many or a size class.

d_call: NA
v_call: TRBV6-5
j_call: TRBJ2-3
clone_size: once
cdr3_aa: CASVSSTDTQYF
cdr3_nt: TGTGCCAGCGTTTCTAGCACAGATACGCAGTATTTT

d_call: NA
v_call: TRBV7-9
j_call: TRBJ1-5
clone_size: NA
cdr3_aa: CASTIDSNQPQHF
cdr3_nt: TGTGCCAGCACCATAGATAGCAATCAGCCCCAGCATTTT

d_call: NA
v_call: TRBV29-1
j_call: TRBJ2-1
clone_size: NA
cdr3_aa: CSAMTVAQYNEQFF
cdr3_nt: TGCAGCGCTATGACAGTAGCCCAATACAATGAGCAGTTCTTC

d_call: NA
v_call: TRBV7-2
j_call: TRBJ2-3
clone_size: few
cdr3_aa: CASSPVGGTDTQYF
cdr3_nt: TGTGCCAGCAGCCCTGTGGGGGGCACAGATACGCAGTATTTT

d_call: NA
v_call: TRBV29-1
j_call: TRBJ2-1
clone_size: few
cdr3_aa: CSSLLGTPSSYNEQFF
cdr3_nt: TGCAGCTCCCTCCTGGGGACACCGAGCTCCTACAATGAGCAGTTCTTC

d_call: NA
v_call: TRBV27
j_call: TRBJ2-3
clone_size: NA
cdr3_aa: CASSARAGFTDTQYF
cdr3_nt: TGTGCCAGCAGTGCCCGTGCGGGCTTTACAGATACGCAGTATTTT

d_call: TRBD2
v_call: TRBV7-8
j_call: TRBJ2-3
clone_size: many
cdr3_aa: CASSLLAGGSTDTQYF
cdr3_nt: TGTGCCAGCAGCCTACTAGCGGGGGGCAGCACAGATACGCAGTATTTT

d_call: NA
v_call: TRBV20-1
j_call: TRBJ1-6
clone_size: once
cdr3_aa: CRASGTGYNSPLHF
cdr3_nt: TGCCGTGCTAGTGGTACAGGGTATAATTCACCCCTCCACTTT

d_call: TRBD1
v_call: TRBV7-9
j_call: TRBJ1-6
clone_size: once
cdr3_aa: CASRSGTGGNSPLHF
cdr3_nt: TGTGCCAGCAGGTCCGGGACAGGGGGTAATTCACCCCTCCACTTT

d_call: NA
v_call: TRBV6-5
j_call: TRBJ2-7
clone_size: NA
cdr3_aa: CASSSGSPYGQYF
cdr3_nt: TGTGCCAGCAGTTCCGGGAGCCCCTACGGGCAGTACTTC

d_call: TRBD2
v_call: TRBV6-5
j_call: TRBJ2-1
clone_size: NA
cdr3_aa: CASSRGLAGVYNEQFF
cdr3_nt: TGTGCCAGCAGTCGCGGGCTAGCGGGGGTCTACAATGAGCAGTTCTTC

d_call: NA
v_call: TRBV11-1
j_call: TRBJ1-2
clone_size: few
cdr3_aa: CASTQTGGLRGYTF
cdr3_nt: TGTGCCAGCACCCAGACAGGTGGTCTGCGCGGCTACACCTTC

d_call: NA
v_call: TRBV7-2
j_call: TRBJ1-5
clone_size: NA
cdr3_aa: CASSQDFSGPQHF
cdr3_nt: TGTGCCAGCAGCCAAGATTTTAGCGGGCCCCAGCATTTT

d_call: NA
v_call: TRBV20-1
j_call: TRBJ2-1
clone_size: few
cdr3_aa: CSARDRLFTYNEQFF
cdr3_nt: TGCAGTGCTAGAGATCGACTATTTACCTACAATGAGCAGTTCTTC

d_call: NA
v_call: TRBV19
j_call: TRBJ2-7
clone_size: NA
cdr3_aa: CASSSQVMSYEQYF
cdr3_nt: TGTGCCAGTAGTAGCCAGGTTATGTCCTACGAGCAGTACTTC

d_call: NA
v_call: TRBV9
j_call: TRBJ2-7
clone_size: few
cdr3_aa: CASSVGSTDSPYEQYF
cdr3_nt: TGTGCCAGCAGCGTAGGCTCTACGGACAGCCCCTACGAGCAGTACTTC

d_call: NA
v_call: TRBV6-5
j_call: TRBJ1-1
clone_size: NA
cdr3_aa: CASSYVDDTEAFF
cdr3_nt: TGTGCCAGCAGTTACGTCGACGACACTGAAGCTTTCTTT

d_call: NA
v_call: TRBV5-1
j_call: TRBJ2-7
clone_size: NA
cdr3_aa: CASSLDGGALYEQYF
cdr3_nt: TGCGCCAGCAGCTTGGATGGTGGGGCCCTCTACGAGCAGTACTTC

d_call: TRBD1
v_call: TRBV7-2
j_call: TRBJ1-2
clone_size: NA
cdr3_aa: CASSSGGWYGYTF
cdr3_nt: TGTGCCAGCAGCTCAGGGGGCTGGTATGGCTACACCTTC

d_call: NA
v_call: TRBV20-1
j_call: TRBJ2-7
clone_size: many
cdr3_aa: CSADRPTGRPDEQYF
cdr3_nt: TGCAGTGCCGATCGTCCGACAGGGAGGCCGGACGAGCAGTACTTC

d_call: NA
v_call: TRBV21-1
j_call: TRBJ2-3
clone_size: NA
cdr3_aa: CASNTPNGGPSDTQYF
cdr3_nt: TGTGCCAGCAACACCCCGAACGGGGGGCCCTCAGATACGCAGTATTTT

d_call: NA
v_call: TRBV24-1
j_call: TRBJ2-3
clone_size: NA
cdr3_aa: CATSDLARDGTDTQYF
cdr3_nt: TGTGCCACCAGTGATCTTGCCAGGGACGGCACAGATACGCAGTATTTT

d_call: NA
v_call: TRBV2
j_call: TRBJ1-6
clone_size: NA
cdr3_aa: CASSDRTTSGSPLHF
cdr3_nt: TGTGCCAGCAGTGACAGGACAACAAGTGGTTCACCCCTCCACTTT

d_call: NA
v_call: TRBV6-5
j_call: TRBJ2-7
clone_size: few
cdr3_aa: CASSYSFRAAYEQYF
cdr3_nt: TGTGCCAGCAGTTACTCGTTCAGGGCAGCCTACGAGCAGTACTTC

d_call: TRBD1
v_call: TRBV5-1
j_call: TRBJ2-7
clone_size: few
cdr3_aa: CASSHDRGEQYF
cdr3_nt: TGCGCCAGCAGCCACGACAGGGGCGAGCAGTACTTC

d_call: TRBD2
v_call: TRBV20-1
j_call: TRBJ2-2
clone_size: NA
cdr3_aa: CSARLRLAGGTGGLFF
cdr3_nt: TGCAGTGCTAGACTACGGCTAGCGGGGGGCACCGGGGGGCTGTTTTTT

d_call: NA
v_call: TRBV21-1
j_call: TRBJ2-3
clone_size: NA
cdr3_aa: CASSTSSGERTDTQYF
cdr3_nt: TGTGCCAGCAGCACCTCGTCTGGGGAGCGCACAGATACGCAGTATTTT

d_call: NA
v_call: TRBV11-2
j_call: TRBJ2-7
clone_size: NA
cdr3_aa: CASSYDPGRLYF
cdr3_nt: TGTGCCAGCAGCTACGACCCGGGAAGGCTGTACTTC

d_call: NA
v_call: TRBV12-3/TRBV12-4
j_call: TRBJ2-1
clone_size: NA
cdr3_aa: CASRSGQGAYNEQFF
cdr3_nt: TGTGCCAGCAGGTCCGGGCAGGGCGCCTACAATGAGCAGTTCTTC

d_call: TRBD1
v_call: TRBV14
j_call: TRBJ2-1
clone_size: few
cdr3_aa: CASSHRGTAYNEQFF
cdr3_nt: TGTGCCAGCAGCCACAGGGGGACCGCCTACAATGAGCAGTTCTTC

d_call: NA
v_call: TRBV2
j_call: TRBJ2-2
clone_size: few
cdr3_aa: CASREDRPNTGELFF
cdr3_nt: TGTGCCAGCAGAGAGGACAGACCCAACACCGGGGAGCTGTTTTTT

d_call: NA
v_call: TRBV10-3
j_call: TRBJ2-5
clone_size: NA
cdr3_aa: CAISEFATTQETQYF
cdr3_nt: TGTGCCATCAGTGAGTTCGCGACAACACAAGAGACCCAGTACTTC

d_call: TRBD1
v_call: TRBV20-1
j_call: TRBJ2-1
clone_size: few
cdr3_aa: CSSHGDRGTYNEQFF
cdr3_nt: TGCAGTTCTCATGGGGACAGGGGCACCTACAATGAGCAGTTCTTC

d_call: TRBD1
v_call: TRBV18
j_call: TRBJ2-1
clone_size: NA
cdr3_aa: CASSGDRGSNEQFF
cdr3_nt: TGTGCCAGCTCGGGGGACAGGGGATCAAATGAGCAGTTCTTC

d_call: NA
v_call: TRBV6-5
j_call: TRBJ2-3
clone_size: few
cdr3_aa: CASRSTSPSTDTQYF
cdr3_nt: TGTGCCAGCAGATCGACAAGCCCTAGCACAGATACGCAGTATTTT

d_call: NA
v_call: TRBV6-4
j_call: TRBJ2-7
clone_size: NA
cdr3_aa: CASSETSSTVYEQYF
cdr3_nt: TGTGCCAGCAGTGAGACGTCTAGCACTGTTTACGAGCAGTACTTC

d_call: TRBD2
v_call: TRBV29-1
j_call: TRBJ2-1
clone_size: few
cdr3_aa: CSVRGGAYNEQFF
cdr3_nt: TGCAGCGTGCGCGGGGGGGCCTACAATGAGCAGTTCTTC

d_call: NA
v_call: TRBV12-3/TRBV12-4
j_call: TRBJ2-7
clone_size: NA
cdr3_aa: CASSSVGTGSYEQYF
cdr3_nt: NA

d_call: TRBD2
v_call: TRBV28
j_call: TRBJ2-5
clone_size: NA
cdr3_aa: CASSLVTASGDEETQYF
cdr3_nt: TGTGCCAGCAGTTTGGTCACGGCTAGCGGGGACGAAGAGACCCAGTACTTC

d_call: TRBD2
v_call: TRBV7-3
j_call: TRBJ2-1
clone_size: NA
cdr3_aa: CASSLRGEPYTEQFF
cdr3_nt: TGTGCCAGCAGCTTACGGGGGGAGCCCTACACTGAGCAGTTCTTC

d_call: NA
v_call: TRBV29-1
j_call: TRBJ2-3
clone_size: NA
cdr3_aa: CSVVRDSSSTDTQYF
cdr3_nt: TGCAGCGTTGTCCGAGACAGTTCTAGCACAGATACGCAGTATTTT

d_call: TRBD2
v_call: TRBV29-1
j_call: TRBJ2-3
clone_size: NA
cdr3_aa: CSVRGAGADTQYF
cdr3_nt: TGCAGCGTTAGGGGAGCGGGGGCAGATACGCAGTATTTT

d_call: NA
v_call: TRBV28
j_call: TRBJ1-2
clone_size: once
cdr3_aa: CASSSSDSVRTVGGYTF
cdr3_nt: TGTGCCAGCAGTTCCTCGGACAGCGTAAGGACGGTCGGCGGCTACACCTTC

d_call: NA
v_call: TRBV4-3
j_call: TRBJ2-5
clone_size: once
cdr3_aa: CASSQEWAAPQETQYF
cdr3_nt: TGCGCCAGCAGCCAAGAATGGGCGGCGCCACAAGAGACCCAGTACTTC

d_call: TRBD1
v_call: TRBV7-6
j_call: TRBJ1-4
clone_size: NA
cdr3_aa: CASSLPWGDSGHNEKLFF
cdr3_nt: TGTGCCAGCAGCTTACCTTGGGGGGACAGCGGGCATAATGAAAAACTGTTTTTT

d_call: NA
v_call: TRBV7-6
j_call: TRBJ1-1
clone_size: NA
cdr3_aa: CASSLGGWHTNTEAFF
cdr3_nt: TGTGCCAGCAGCTTAGGAGGGTGGCACACGAACACTGAAGCTTTCTTT

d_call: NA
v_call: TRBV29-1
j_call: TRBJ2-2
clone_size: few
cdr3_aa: CSVERYQANTGELFF
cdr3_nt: TGCAGCGTTGAACGGTACCAGGCGAACACCGGGGAGCTGTTTTTT

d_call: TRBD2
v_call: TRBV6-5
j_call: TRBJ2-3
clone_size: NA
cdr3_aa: CASRTLTSGKTDTQYF
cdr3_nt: TGTGCCAGCAGGACCTTGACTAGCGGGAAGACAGATACGCAGTATTTT

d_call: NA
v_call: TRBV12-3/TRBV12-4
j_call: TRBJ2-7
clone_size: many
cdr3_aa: CASSLFRGYEQYF
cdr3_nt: TGTGCCAGCAGTTTGTTCAGGGGCTACGAGCAGTACTTC

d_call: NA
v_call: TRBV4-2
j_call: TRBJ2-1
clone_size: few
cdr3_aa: CASSHPGTTCNEQFF
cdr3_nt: TGTGCCAGCAGCCACCCCGGGACAACCTGCAATGAGCAGTTCTTC

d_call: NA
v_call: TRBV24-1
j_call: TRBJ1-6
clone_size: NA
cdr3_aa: CATSDLKRYHYNSPLHF
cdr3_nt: TGTGCCACCAGTGATTTGAAACGCTACCACTATAATTCACCCCTCCACTTT

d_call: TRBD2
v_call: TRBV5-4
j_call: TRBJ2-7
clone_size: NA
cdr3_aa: CASSSPGIAGAGEQYF
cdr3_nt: TGTGCCAGCAGCTCACCCGGTATAGCGGGGGCGGGTGAGCAGTACTTC

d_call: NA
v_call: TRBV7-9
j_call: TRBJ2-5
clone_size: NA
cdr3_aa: CASSLDSGLKETQYF
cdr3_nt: TGTGCCAGCAGCTTGGATTCGGGCTTGAAAGAGACCCAGTACTTC

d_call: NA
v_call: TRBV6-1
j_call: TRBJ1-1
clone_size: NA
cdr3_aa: CASSSTTEAFF
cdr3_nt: TGTGCCAGCAGTAGCACCACTGAAGCTTTCTTT

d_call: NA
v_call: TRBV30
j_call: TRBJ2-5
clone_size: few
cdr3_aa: CAGSVIAGPQYF
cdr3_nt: TGTGCCGGGAGTGTAATAGCAGGCCCTCAGTACTTC